This section outlines one T cell receptor beta chain sequence together with its context. The antigen it recognizes is unknown. It has no much larger one-base neighbor in the sample; base qualities were not kept. Donors were healthy HIV-negative adults with no recently reported acute infections or vaccinations. Every donor was a Caucasian adult living in Nashville, Tennessee, USA. Magnetic negative selection was used to enrich CD4+ T cells, after which naive cells were positively selected on CD45RA and the negative fraction became the memory subset. After blood collection by leukapheresis, PBMCs were isolated using Ficoll-Histopaque density gradient centrifugation and then cryopreserved in the vapor phase of liquid nitrogen. Analytical flow cytometry was used to check the purity and quantity of every magnetically sorted T cell population. Genomic DNA was isolated from every sorted fraction and measured by UV absorbance on a Nanodrop 2000c.

This record comes from a study of shared clonotypes between healthy human individuals (dated by TCRdb to about 2020). Describing the broader study: Two women and three men aged 18 to 49 years were included in the cohort. To increase sequencing depth and limit assay-specific biases, TCR repertoire library preparation and sequencing were carried out by different laboratories using diverse techniques. For each donor, CD4 naive and CD4 memory were each given three plates, CD8 naive was given two plates, and CD8 memory was given one plate. To estimate repertoire size and how much clonotype sharing occurs between individuals, the study deeply sequenced the blood TCR repertoires of roughly 5 healthy adults. Between about 0.85 and 9.5 billion PBMCs per donor were obtained by leukapheresis. General findings and caveats noted by the study authors: Based on pairwise subsampling, the degree of clonotype sharing among donors was expected to be affected by sequencing depth. Approximately 4.8% of naive CD4, approximately 3.7% of naive CD8, 2.3% of memory CD4, and about 0.4% of memory CD8 clonotypes were shared across four donors. Clonotypes shared by all four sorted-subset donors showed higher generation probabilities than non-shared clonotypes. Incomplete sequencing was indicated by rarefaction of sorted-subset datasets, despite the large sequencing depth. Sampling was restricted to blood, and TCR repertoires in tissues likely differ from the TCR repertoires found in blood. Estimated clonotype richness was generally larger for naive than for memory subsets. Because the study included a small number of donors, the genetic and exposure-history diversity represented was limited.

Reading from cysteine to phenylalanine, the CDR3 counts 15 amino acids. Here the CDR3 DNA is all that survives: 45 bases in frame from base 1. Clipping removes 5 bases from V and 4 bases from J, with 5 as the unmatched junction base count. From a lookup of the germline V gene, CDR1 and CDR2 are SGHAT and FQNNGV. Using the deep immunoSEQ assay, multiplex PCR amplified TCR CDR3 regions from genomic DNA. Extracted genomic DNA from each cell subset was spread evenly across all wells of several immunoSEQ 96-well plates, with each plate serving as a replicate. For sorted subsets, each replicate PCR was loaded with about 200 ng genomic DNA, equivalent to some 27,000 T cell genomes. Purified libraries were quantified with a Qubit 3.0 fluorometer, sized on a Bioanalyzer 2100, and re-quantified with the KAPA Library Quantification kit. Every immunoSEQ 96-well plate was sequenced on a dedicated single-read 150-cycle Illumina NextSeq 550 flow cell. Turning to the authors' computational methods: The immunoSEQ output contained only junctional sequences without quality scores, so filtering could not match that applied to full-length reads. Sequences were annotated with PyIR, a Python wrapper for IgBLAST v1.9, and V/J genes and CDR3 were assigned using IMGT germline references. Reads with weak V/J assignments (E-value above 1e-6), missing CDR3, stop codons, out-of-frame junctions, or ambiguous translated residues were removed. A V3J clonotype was defined by an identical inferred V gene, J gene, and CDR3 amino acid sequence. Percentage overlap between repertoires was calculated by dividing the number of shared unique clonotypes by the size of the smaller repertoire. Richness of each repertoire was evaluated using RTK rarefaction, the Chao1 estimator, and Recon v2.1 estimates of unobserved clonotypes. Generation probabilities were computed with OLGA for all TCRbeta clonotypes obtained by the gDNA method from several donors. The clones in this table, taken by TCRdb from immuneACCESS, are in-frame only. Not every clone is retained; where verified, under half of the shortfall comes from an unresolved V gene, and the cause of the rest is unknown. V and J calls and clone size are those listed in that table; D and trimming were worked out from the DNA. The sample contains approximately 530,000 clones, 90% to 96% of them found a single time. 0.06% of the sample belongs to the ten largest clones.

This receptor was obtained from a woman aged 30 to 39 in good health. The receptor chain draws on TRBV11-2 and TRBJ2-1, with TRBD2 identical over 10 junction bases. The specimen sequenced was naive CD4+ T cells sorted from blood. The sample's cell subset or site label, in plain terms: CD45RA+ positively selected. CDR3 protein: CASSPASGSYNEQFF. At the DNA level, the sequence is TGTGCCAGCAGCCCCGCTAGCGGGAGTTACAATGAGCAGTTCTTC.